What follows is one T cell receptor (beta chain) and its context. Its antigen is unknown. These data are taken from a study of cytomegalovirus exposure and HLA in healthy donors. Study overall: Membership in the Caucasian-associated ancestry cluster was found for approximately 85% of approximately 400 genotyped donors.

Study-wide results and limits: Specificity of a few CMV-associated chains for CMV antigens was verified in vitro. Judged likely to be a sequencing artifact was a cluster of highly shared sequence variants.

The length of the CDR3 is 15 residues. Germline assignment: CDR1 SNHLY and CDR2 FYNNEI. J lost 3 bases, V lost 3 bases, and 6 bases had no gene match. Primers included in the PCR were 60 Vbeta and 13 Jbeta primers. Produced via immunoSEQ multiplex PCR; TCRdb's table is partial and in-frame only. The sample has approximately 160,000 clones; 77% are singletons. The receptor was isolated from a male donor in good health and CMV-seropositive. The sample comprised PBMCs. V is TRBV2 and J is TRBJ2-7, with TRBD2 identical over 9 bases. CDR3 loop: CASSELAGNLYEQYF. The CDR3, as DNA: TGTGCCAGCAGTGAGCTAGCGGGGAACCTCTACGAGCAGTACTTC.